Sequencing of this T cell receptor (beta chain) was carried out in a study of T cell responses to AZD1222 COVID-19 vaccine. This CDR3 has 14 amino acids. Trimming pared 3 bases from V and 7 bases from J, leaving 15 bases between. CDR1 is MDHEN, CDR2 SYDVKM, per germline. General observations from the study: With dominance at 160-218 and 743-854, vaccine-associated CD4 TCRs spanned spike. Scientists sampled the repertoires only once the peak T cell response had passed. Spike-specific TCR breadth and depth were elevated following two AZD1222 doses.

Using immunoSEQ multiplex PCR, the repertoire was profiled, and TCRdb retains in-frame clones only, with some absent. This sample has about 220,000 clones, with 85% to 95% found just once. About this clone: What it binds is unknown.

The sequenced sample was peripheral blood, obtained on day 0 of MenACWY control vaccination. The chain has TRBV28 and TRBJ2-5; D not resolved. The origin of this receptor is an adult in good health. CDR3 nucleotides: TGTGCCAGCAGTTTGCATGGTAGGGCATGGACCCAGTACTTC. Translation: CASSLHGRAWTQYF.